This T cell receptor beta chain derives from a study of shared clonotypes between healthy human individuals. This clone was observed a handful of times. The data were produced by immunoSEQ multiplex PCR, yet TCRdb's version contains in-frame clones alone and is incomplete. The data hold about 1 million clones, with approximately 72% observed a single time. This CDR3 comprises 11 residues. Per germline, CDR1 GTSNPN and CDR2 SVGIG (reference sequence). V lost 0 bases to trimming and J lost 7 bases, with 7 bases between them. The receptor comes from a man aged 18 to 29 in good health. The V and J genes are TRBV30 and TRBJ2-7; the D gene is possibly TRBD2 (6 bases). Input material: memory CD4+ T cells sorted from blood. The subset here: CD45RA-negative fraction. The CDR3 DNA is TGTGCCTGGAGTGTACGGGAGGAGCAGTACTTC. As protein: CAWSVREEQYF.